One and the same sample provided the 25 T cell receptor beta chains below, sequenced in a study of blood T cell repertoires in COVID-19 (TCRdb year 2020). Library preparation was by the immunoSEQ multiplex PCR assay. TCRdb holds this immuneACCESS table with in-frame rearrangements only. Some clones are missing; in checked studies, unresolved V genes explain under half, and the rest has no known cause. Within this sample are around 160,000 clones, with around four fifths of them counted one time only. The ten largest clones capture about 3.1% of the sample. The material sequenced was peripheral blood. These receptors all come from a middle-aged woman with active or convalescent COVID-19.

The rearrangement uses TRBV7-9 and TRBJ1-4; the match to TRBD1 covers 7 bases. V lost 4 bases to trimming and J lost 3 bases; unmatched junction nucleotides: 2. The CDR3 loop spans 14 amino acids. Germline V CDR1 and CDR2: SEHNR, FQNEAQ (reference sequence). The CDR3: CASSSGQPNEKLFF. The DNA for the CDR3 is TGTGCCAGCAGCTCGGGACAGCCTAATGAAAAACTGTTTTTT.

The rearrangement links TRBV5-4 to TRBJ1-6, with no clear D. V lost 3 bases to trimming and J lost 7 bases, with 17 bases between them. Germline V gives CDR1 SGHNT, CDR2 YYREEE (reference sequence). This CDR3 has 16 amino acids. CDR3 loop: CASSSRTSGRNSPLHF. CDR3 nucleotide sequence: TGTGCCAGCAGCTCCCGAACTTCGGGGAGGAATTCACCCCTCCACTTT.

The chain links TRBV7-8 to TRBJ2-1, with 10 bases lining up with TRBD2. CDR3 length: 15 residues. V shed 5 bases and J 7 bases; nucleotides not matched to a gene: 8. Per germline, CDR1 SGHVS and CDR2 FQNEAQ. In DNA form, the CDR3 reads TGTGCCAGCAGCCATACTAGCGGGACGGTAAATGAGCAGTTCTTC. Protein sequence: CASSHTSGTVNEQFF.

The V call is TRBV11-3, the J call TRBJ2-4, with D uncertain. Germline V gene sequence: CDR1 SGHNT, CDR2 YENEEA. The V gene lost 0 bases and the J gene lost 9 bases, with 9 bases spanning the gap. The CDR3 spans 13 residues. In DNA, the CDR3 is TGTGCCAGCAGCTTAGAAAACTCGGGCATTCAGTACTTC. It is translated as CASSLENSGIQYF.

The V call is TRBV15, the J call TRBJ1-1; D is undetermined. V lost 0 bases to trimming and J lost 1 base, with 6 bases between them. Germline CDR1 reads LNHNV; CDR2 reads YYDKDF (reference sequence). The CDR3 loop spans 14 amino acids. The chain's CDR3 is CATSRDPGNTEAFF. As DNA, the CDR3 is TGTGCCACCAGCAGAGATCCAGGGAACACTGAAGCTTTCTTT.

V is TRBV3-1 (or the pseudogene TRBV3-2) and J is TRBJ1-1; 10 bases line up with TRBD1. This CDR3 has 14 amino acids. V gave up 0 bases and J gave up 11 bases; unmatched junction bases: 6. The germline V gene has CDR1 LGHDT and CDR2 YNNKEL (reference sequence). Here the CDR3 DNA reads TGTGCCAGCAGCCAAGACGACAGGGGGCGGAAGGCTTTCTTT. It is translated as CASSQDDRGRKAFF.

The chain is built from TRBV5-1 and TRBJ1-6, with TRBD1 matching 9 bases. Per germline, CDR1 SGHRS and CDR2 YFSETQ. Unmatched junction bases numbered 9, after V lost 4 bases and J lost 10 bases. The CDR3 sequence is 15 residues long. Here the CDR3 reads CASSPDTGGGSPLHF. The DNA of the CDR3 is TGCGCCAGCAGCCCGGACACAGGGGGCGGGTCACCCCTCCACTTT.

The chain is built from TRBV2 and TRBJ2-2, with D maybe TRBD1 (5 bases). CDR3 length equals 13 residues. Germline lookup yields CDR1 SNHLY and CDR2 FYNNEI. Trimming left V 6 bases short and J 5 bases short, with 10 bases between. In nucleotides, the CDR3 is TGTGCCAGCAGCAGAAGGGGAACCGGGGAGCTGTTTTTT. It is translated as CASSRRGTGELFF.

This rearrangement joins TRBV29-1 to TRBJ1-2; a possible D gene is TRBD1 (5 bases). V lost 5 bases to trimming and J lost 0 bases, with 10 bases between them. The CDR3 contains 13 residues. CDR1 and CDR2 from the germline V gene are SQVTM and ANQGSEA. The CDR3 sequence: CSVTPTANYGYTF. In DNA, the CDR3 is TGCAGCGTTACCCCGACAGCTAACTATGGCTACACCTTC.

The V and J genes are TRBV12-3 or TRBV12-4 and TRBJ1-1; no clear D gene. This CDR3 has 13 amino acids. Trimming stripped 4 bases from V and 6 bases from J, with 12 bases between. The CDR3 DNA sequence: TGTGCCAGCAGTTCCCTTACTAGGCCTGAAGCTTTCTTT. This codes for CASSSLTRPEAFF.

This rearrangement joins TRBV6-6 to TRBJ1-1; the D gene is possibly TRBD1 (6 bases). The V end was cut by 4 bases, the J end by 3 bases, with 9 bases between. The germline CDR1 and CDR2 sequences are MNHNY and SVGAGI (reference sequence). The CDR3 has 13 amino acids. DNA for the CDR3: TGTGCCAGCAGTTCCCGGACAGACACTGAAGCTTTCTTT. Its translation: CASSSRTDTEAFF.

This chain uses TRBV7-9 with TRBJ2-2; maybe TRBD1 (6 bases). Looked up from germline, CDR1 is SEHNR and CDR2 is FQNEAQ (reference sequence). CDR3 size: 16 residues. Trimming removed 5 bases from V and 1 base from J, with 14 bases in between. The CDR3 DNA reads as TGTGCCAGCAGCGCAGCCCCGGGACAGAACACCGGGGAGCTGTTTTTT. This sequence encodes CASSAAPGQNTGELFF.

The J gene is TRBJ1-5, the V gene TRBV4-3, with D possibly TRBD1 on 5 matching bases. The ends were cut back, 1 base at V and 7 bases at J, with 14 bases in the middle. This CDR3 has 15 amino acids. CDR1 is LGHNA and CDR2 is YSLEER in the germline V gene. Here the CDR3 reads CASSQGTGGNQPQHF. Written as DNA, the CDR3 is TGCGCCAGCAGCCAAGGTACGGGGGGGAACCAGCCCCAGCATTTT.

This clone was counted a single time. The rearrangement uses TRBV2 and TRBJ2-5; a possible D gene is TRBD1 (6 bases). Trimming pared 0 bases from V and 2 bases from J, leaving 16 bases between. Per the germline V gene, CDR1 is SNHLY and CDR2 is FYNNEI. The CDR3 length is 17 residues. This CDR3 reads CASSEARAGAGQETQYF. The CDR3 DNA is TGTGCCAGCAGTGAAGCACGGGCAGGGGCCGGACAAGAGACCCAGTACTTC.

The V gene is TRBV12-3 or TRBV12-4, the J gene TRBJ1-2, with a possible D match to TRBD1 (6 bases). V was pared by 3 bases and J by 8 bases, with 13 bases between. The CDR3 consists of 13 residues. The CDR3 spells CASSFTGTYGYTF. CDR3 in DNA: TGTGCCAGCAGTTTCACAGGGACATACGGCTACACCTTC.

The genes are TRBV5-1 and TRBJ1-1; TRBD1 matches 10 bases. CDR1 and CDR2 (germline): SGHRS, YFSETQ. CDR3 length: 18 residues. Losses at the gene ends were 4 bases for V and 0 bases for J; bases not matched to a gene: 12. Here the CDR3 DNA reads TGCGCCAGCAGCCGCGAGACAGGGGGCTGGAGAATGAACACTGAAGCTTTCTTT. It specifies CASSRETGGWRMNTEAFF. The full variable domain, with the rest looked up from reference TRBV5-1 and TRBJ1-1, is KAGVTQTPRYLIKTRGQQVTLSCSPISGHRSVSWYQQTPGQGLQFLFEYFSETQRNKGNFPGRFSGRQFSNSRSEMNVSTLELGDSALYLCASSRETGGWRMNTEAFFGQGTRLTVV.

The chain has TRBV19 and TRBJ1-5; 7 nucleotides agree with TRBD1. CDR1 is LNHDA and CDR2 is SQIVND in the germline V gene (reference sequence). The CDR3 length is 15 residues. V dropped 3 bases and J dropped 6; count of bases not matched to a gene: 8. This CDR3 reads CASSMDQGGVQPQHF. The CDR3 bases are TGTGCCAGTAGTATGGATCAGGGGGGTGTTCAGCCCCAGCATTTT. The variable domain in full, completed from reference TRBV19 and TRBJ1-5, reads DGGITQSPKYLFRKEGQNVTLSCEQNLNHDAMYWYRQDPGQGLRLIYYSQIVNDFQKGDIAEGYSVSREKKESFPLTVTSAQKNPTAFYLCASSMDQGGVQPQHFGDGTRLSIL.

V and J are TRBV18 and TRBJ2-5; D is unclear. V lost 0 bases to trimming and J lost 6 bases, with 8 bases between them. The CDR3 consists of 13 residues. Germline V gene lookup returns CDR1 KGHSH and CDR2 LQKENI. CDR3 residues: CASSPPSLKTQYF. CDR3 nucleotides: TGTGCCAGCTCACCACCGAGTTTGAAGACCCAGTACTTC. The variable domain in full, with the rest retrieved from reference TRBV18 and TRBJ2-5, is NAGVMQNPRHLVRRRGQEARLRCSPMKGHSHVYWYRQLPEEGLKFMVYLQKENIIDESGMPKERFSAEFPKEGPSILRIQQVVRGDSAAYFCASSPPSLKTQYFGPGTRLLVL.

This clone was counted between two and nine times. The chain links TRBV10-2 to TRBJ1-6; 7 nucleotides match TRBD1. Germline-derived CDR1 and CDR2 are WSHSY and SAAADI. V was pared by 6 bases and J by 7 bases, with 6 bases of the junction left unmatched. This CDR3 contains 14 residues. CDR3 bases: TGCGCCAGCAGAATGACAGGGACCAATTCACCCCTCCACTTT. It translates to CASRMTGTNSPLHF.

The chain joins TRBV7-2 to TRBJ2-7, with TRBD2 as a possible D gene (6 bases). This CDR3 comprises 15 residues. Germline CDR1 is SGHTA and CDR2 is FQGNSA. V shed 2 bases and J shed 2 bases, with 13 bases lying between them. In nucleotides, the CDR3 is TGTGCCAGCAGCTTAAAGTGGCGGGGAACCTACGAGCAGTACTTC. Its translation: CASSLKWRGTYEQYF.

This chain uses TRBV7-8 with TRBJ2-3, with D maybe TRBD2 (6 bases). Germline V gene data show CDR1 as SGHVS and CDR2 as FQNEAQ. Trimming left V 2 bases short and J 0 bases short, with 15 bases between. This CDR3 has 17 amino acids. This chain's CDR3 is CASSLLPGDFSTDTQYF. CDR3 sequence (DNA): TGTGCCAGCAGCTTATTGCCCGGGGACTTTAGCACAGATACGCAGTATTTT.

A single count supports this clone. CDR3 sequence reads: CASSVTGEQFF. CDR3 in DNA: TGTGCCAGCAGTGTGACGGGAGAGCAGTTCTTC. This rearrangement joins TRBV25-1 to TRBJ2-1; TRBD2 might be the D (5 bases). V lost 4 bases and J 10 bases, leaving 8 bases between the germline ends. There are 11 residues in the CDR3. In germline, CDR1 is MGHDK, CDR2 SYGVNS.

This sequence joins TRBV5-6 and TRBJ1-6; 7 bases map to TRBD1. The CDR3 length is 16 residues. The V segment lost 6 bases and the J segment 0 bases; nucleotides outside the gene matches: 6. Germline CDR1 SGHDT, CDR2 YYEEEE. The CDR3 nucleotides read TGTGCCAGCACAGGGGGTTTCAGCTCCTATAATTCACCCCTCCACTTT. It encodes CASTGGFSSYNSPLHF.

This clone was counted many times. The rearrangement links TRBV4-1 to TRBJ1-1; D gene ambiguous. Looked up from germline, CDR1 is MGHRA and CDR2 is YSYEKL. CDR3 length: 13 amino acids. Trimming stripped 4 bases from V and 5 bases from J, with 11 bases between. The CDR3 DNA is TGCGCCAGCAGCCCCCAGACTGGAACTGAAGCTTTCTTT. Translation: CASSPQTGTEAFF.

V usage is TRBV15 and J usage is TRBJ2-5; TRBD2 aligns across 7 bases. The CDR3 totals 16 residues. Germline CDR1 LNHNV, CDR2 YYDKDF (reference sequence). Trimming cost V 0 bases and J 4 bases; bases outside gene matches: 8. The CDR3 region has the DNA TGTGCCACCAGCAGAGATGGAGGCGGGAGAAGAGAGACCCAGTACTTC. This sequence encodes CATSRDGGGRRETQYF.